A single sample is the source of the 3 T cell receptor beta chains below, sequenced in a study of blood T cell repertoires in COVID-19. Sequencing used immunoSEQ multiplex PCR; TCRdb keeps in-frame clones, though not all of them. This sample yields about 140,000 clones, of which roughly 80% are seen a single time; roughly 4% belongs to the top ten. The specimen was peripheral blood. The receptors derive from a woman of 80 years or more with acute or convalescent COVID-19.

J is TRBJ2-5 and V is TRBV12-3 or TRBV12-4; D not resolved. The length of the CDR3 is 11 residues. V lost 6 bases and J lost 1, with 3 bases in between. The CDR3 reads CASSRQETQYF. The CDR3, as DNA: TGTGCCAGCAGCCGCCAAGAGACCCAGTACTTC.

The chain has TRBV27 and TRBJ1-6, with D perhaps TRBD1 (6 bases). This CDR3 comprises 17 residues. Germline V lookup: CDR1 MNHEY, CDR2 SMNVEV (reference sequence). Trimming cost V 2 bases and J 10 bases, with 21 bases left between them. The CDR3 sequence is CASSLRRGGQDYSPLHF. CDR3 DNA sequence: TGTGCCAGCAGTTTAAGGCGGGGGGGGCAGGATTACTCACCCCTCCACTTT.

This clone was seen more than once but under ten times. CDR3 protein: CASSVAQGPSYEQYF. In nucleotides, the CDR3 is TGTGCCAGCAGCGTAGCCCAGGGGCCCTCCTACGAGCAGTACTTC. The J gene is TRBJ2-7, the V gene TRBV9; TRBD1 might be the D (6 bases). Germline CDR1 SGDLS, CDR2 YYNGEE. Trimming took off 0 bases at V and 0 bases at J, with 10 bases between the two ends. The CDR3 length is 15 residues. The variable domain in full, with the rest retrieved from reference TRBV9 and TRBJ2-7, is DSGVTQTPKHLITATGQRVTLRCSPRSGDLSVYWYQQSLDQGLQFLIQYYNGEERAKGNILERFSAQQFPDLHSELNLSSLELGDSALYFCASSVAQGPSYEQYFGPGTRLTVT.